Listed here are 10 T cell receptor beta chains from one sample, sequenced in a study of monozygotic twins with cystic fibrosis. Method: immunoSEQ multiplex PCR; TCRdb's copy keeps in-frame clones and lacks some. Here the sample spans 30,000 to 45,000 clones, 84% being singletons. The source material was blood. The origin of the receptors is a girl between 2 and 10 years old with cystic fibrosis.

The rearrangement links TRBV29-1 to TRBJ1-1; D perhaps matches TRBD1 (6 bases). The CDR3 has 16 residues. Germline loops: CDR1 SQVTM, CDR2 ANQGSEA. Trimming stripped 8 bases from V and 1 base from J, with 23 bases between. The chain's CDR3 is CSFPQGVAAENTEAFF. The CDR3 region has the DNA TGCAGCTTCCCACAGGGAGTGGCTGCTGAGAACACTGAAGCTTTCTTT.

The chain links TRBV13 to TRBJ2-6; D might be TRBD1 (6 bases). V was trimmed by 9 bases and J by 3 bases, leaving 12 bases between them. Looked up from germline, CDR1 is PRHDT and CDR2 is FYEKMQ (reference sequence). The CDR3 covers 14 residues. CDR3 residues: CARPQGFGANVLTF. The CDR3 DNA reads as TGTGCCAGACCCCAGGGGTTTGGGGCCAACGTCCTGACTTTC.

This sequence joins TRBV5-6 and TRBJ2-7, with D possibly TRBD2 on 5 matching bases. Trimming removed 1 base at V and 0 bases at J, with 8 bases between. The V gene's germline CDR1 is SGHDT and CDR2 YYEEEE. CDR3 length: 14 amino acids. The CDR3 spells CASSLLRGSYEQYF. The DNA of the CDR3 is TGTGCCAGCAGCTTGCTTCGGGGCTCCTACGAGCAGTACTTC.

CDR3 region: CASRSKGLTGGTQYF. As DNA, the CDR3 is TGTGCCAGCAGGAGCAAGGGGCTCACAGGCGGTACGCAGTATTTT. V and J are TRBV11-2 and TRBJ2-3; TRBD1 is a possible D gene (5 bases). Germline V lookup: CDR1 SGHAT, CDR2 FQNNGV. CDR3 size: 15 residues. The V end was cut by 6 bases, the J end by 8 bases, with 21 bases between.

The CDR3, as DNA: TGCAGTGCTACCCAAAACATTCAGTACTTC. Translated, it gives CSATQNIQYF. The gene calls are TRBV20-1 and TRBJ2-4; D gene unclear. V lost 4 bases and J 5 bases, leaving 3 bases between the germline ends. The CDR3 extends over 10 amino acids. Germline CDR1 and CDR2: DFQATT and SNEGSKA (reference sequence).

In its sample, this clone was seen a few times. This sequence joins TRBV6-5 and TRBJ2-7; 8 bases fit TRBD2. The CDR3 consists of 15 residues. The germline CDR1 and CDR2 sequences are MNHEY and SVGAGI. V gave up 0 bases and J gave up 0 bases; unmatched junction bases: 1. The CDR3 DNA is TGTGCCAGCAGTTACTCGGCGGGGGGCTCCTACGAGCAGTACTTC. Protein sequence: CASSYSAGGSYEQYF.

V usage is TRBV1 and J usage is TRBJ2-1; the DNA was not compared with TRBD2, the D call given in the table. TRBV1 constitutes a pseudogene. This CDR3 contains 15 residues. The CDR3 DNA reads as TGCACCAGCAGCCCCGGACTAGCTTCCTACAATGAGCAGTTCTTC. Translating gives CTSSPGLASYNEQFF.

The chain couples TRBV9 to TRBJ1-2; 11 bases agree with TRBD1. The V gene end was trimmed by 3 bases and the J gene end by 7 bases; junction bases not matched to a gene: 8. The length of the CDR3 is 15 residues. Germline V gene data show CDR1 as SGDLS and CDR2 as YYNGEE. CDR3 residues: CASSAPGQGVRGYTF. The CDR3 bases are TGTGCCAGCAGCGCCCCGGGACAGGGGGTGCGTGGCTACACCTTC.

The CDR3 nucleotides are TGTGCCTGGACCCCGGACCTTATCTATGGCTACACCTTC. Its protein product is CAWTPDLIYGYTF. V is TRBV30 and J is TRBJ1-2; D is unclear. Germline lookup yields CDR1 GTSNPN and CDR2 SVGIG (reference sequence). Trimming cost V 4 bases and J 4 bases, with 13 bases left between them. There are 13 residues in the CDR3.

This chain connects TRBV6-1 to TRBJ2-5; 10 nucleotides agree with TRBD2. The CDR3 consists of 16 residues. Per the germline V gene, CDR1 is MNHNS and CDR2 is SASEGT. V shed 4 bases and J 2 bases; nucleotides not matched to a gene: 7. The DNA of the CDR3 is TGTGCCAGCAGTGCCCCTAGCGGGGGCCTACAAGAGACCCAGTACTTC. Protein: CASSAPSGGLQETQYF.